This TCR beta chain was recorded in a study of CD8+ T cells in alopecia areata. The treatment denotes: oral pan-JAK inhibitor, 5-10 mg twice daily. With 2 bases clipped from V and 5 bases from J, the junction kept 6 bases outside the gene matches. The CDR3 covers 15 residues. Germline V gene sequence: CDR1 SQVTM, CDR2 ANQGSEA. Following extraction, RNA underwent reverse transcription to cDNA, which served as the sequencing template. Here immunoSEQ multiplex PCR was the method, and the copy in TCRdb shows in-frame clones only, minus some. The profile shows around 300,000 clones, about 62% of them singletons.

The starting material was CD4+ T cells sorted from blood, obtained between weeks 51 and 52, from a patient treated with tofacitinib. The chain uses TRBV29-1 and TRBJ2-5; 12 nucleotides align to TRBD1. The clonotype comes from a human donor with alopecia areata. The CDR3 bases are TGCAGCGTTGAAAAGGGGACAGGGGGCCGGGAGACCCAGTACTTC. Its protein product is CSVEKGTGGRETQYF.